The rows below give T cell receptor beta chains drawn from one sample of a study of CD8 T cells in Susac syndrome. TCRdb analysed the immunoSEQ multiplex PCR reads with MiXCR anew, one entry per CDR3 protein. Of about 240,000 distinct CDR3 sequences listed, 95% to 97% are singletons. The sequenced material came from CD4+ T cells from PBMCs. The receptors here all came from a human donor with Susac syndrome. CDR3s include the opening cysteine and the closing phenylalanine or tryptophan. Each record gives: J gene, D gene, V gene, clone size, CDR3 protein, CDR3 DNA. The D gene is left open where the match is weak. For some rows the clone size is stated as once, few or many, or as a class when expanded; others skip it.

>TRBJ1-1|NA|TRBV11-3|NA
CASSLSAGSGTEAFF
TGTGCCAGCAGCTTATCCGCAGGGAGTGGGACTGAAGCTTTCTTT
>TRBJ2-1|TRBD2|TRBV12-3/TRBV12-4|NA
CASRFLLAGGLNEQFF
TGTGCCAGCAGATTCCTACTAGCGGGAGGTCTCAATGAGCAGTTCTTC
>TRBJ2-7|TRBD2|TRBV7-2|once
CASSKGLAGWSYEQYF
TGTGCCAGCAGCAAGGGACTAGCGGGATGGTCCTACGAGCAGTACTTC
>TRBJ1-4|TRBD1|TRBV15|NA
CATSRDRTGEDEKLFF
TGTGCCACCAGCAGAGATCGCACAGGGGAGGATGAAAAACTGTTTTTT
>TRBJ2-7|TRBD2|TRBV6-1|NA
CASRRTSGNYEQYF
TGTGCCAGCAGACGGACTAGCGGGAACTACGAGCAGTACTTC
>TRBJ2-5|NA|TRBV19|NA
CASQLRETQYF
TGTGCCAGTCAATTACGGGAGACCCAGTACTTC
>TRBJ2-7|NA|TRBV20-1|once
CSAVSQQASEQYF
TGCAGTGCCGTATCCCAACAAGCGAGTGAGCAGTACTTC
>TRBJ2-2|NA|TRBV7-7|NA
CASSSIQATGELFF
TGTGCTAGCAGCTCGATTCAGGCCACCGGGGAGCTGTTTTTT
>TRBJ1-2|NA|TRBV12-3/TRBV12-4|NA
CASSFLGEHNGYTF
TGTGCCAGCAGTTTTTTGGGGGAGCATAATGGCTACACCTTC
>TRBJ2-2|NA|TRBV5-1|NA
CASSLRRTGELFF
TGCGCCAGCAGCCTTAGGAGGACCGGGGAGCTGTTTTTT
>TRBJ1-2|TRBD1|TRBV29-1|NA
CSVGRDRMYTF
TGCAGCGTTGGGAGGGACAGGATGTACACCTTC
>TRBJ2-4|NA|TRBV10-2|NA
CASSSQGWNIQYF
TGCGCCAGCAGTTCTCAGGGGTGGAACATTCAGTACTTC
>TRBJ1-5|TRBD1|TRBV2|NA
CASGGQGAGNQPQHF
TGTGCCAGTGGAGGACAGGGGGCAGGCAATCAGCCCCAGCATTTT
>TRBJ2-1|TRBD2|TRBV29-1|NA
CSGGLAGGSYNEQFF
TGCAGCGGCGGACTAGCGGGAGGGTCTTACAATGAGCAGTTCTTC
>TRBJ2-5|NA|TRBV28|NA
CASGPAETQYF
TGCGCGTCGGGTCCCGCGGAGACCCAGTACTTC
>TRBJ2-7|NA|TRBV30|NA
CAWSLLHYEQYF
TGTGCCTGGAGTCTTCTCCACTACGAGCAGTACTTC
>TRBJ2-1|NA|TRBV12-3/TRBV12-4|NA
CASSLAEWVNEQFF
TGTGCCAGCAGTTTAGCGGAGTGGGTCAATGAGCAGTTCTTC
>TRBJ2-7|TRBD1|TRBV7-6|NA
CASSEGQVLPYEQYF
TGTGCCAGCAGCGAGGGACAGGTCTTACCCTACGAGCAGTACTTC
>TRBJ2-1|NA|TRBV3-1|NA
CASSLQSFAEQFF
TGTGCCAGCAGCCTACAATCATTCGCTGAGCAGTTCTTC
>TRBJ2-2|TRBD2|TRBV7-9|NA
CASSPQGLADTGELFF
TGTGCCAGCAGCCCGCAGGGACTAGCAGACACCGGGGAGCTGTTTTTT
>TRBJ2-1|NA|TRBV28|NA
CASSLGGLPNEQFF
TGTGCCAGCAGTTTAGGGGGACTCCCCAATGAGCAGTTCTTC
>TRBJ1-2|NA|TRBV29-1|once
CSVGEDSNYGYTF
TGCAGCGTTGGGGAGGACAGCAACTATGGCTACACCTTC